This T cell receptor (beta chain) derives from a study of post-analysis software for immune sequencing data. Background on the study: Relapsing-remitting, secondary progressive and progressive-relapsing forms made up the multiple sclerosis disease courses.

The CDR3 has 11 amino acids. V was cut by 5 bases and J by 9 bases, with 11 bases left in between. CDR1 is SQVTM, CDR2 ANQGSEA, per germline. Study-wide results and caveats: Diversity measured as normalized Chao1 was significantly lower in multiple sclerosis patients than in controls. Four to six TRBV segments appeared more often in patients than in controls, and TRBV5-6, TRBV5-1 and TRBV20-1 were among these. The F measure placed samples prepared in the same batch into strongly shared clusters.

On this clonotype: As yet, its antigen is unknown.

Unique molecular identifiers were carried by the TCR beta cDNA libraries. Approximately 500,000 cDNA molecules were recovered from an input of roughly 0.95 to 11 million T cells. MiXCR was run by TCRdb on the PCR reads, yielding one entry per CDR3 protein. The data show some 800,000 distinct CDR3 sequences, around 45% seen once. This receptor was identified in a girl under 18 with multiple sclerosis. The chain employs TRBV29-1 and TRBJ2-1, with unresolved D. Sequenced material: blood. The CDR3 protein is CSVSMGSEQFF. The CDR3 DNA follows: TGCAGCGTTTCGATGGGATCTGAGCAGTTCTTC.